This T cell receptor beta chain appears in the sequencing data of a study of blood T cell repertoires in COVID-19. Study at large: Sources were T cells, B-cell-depleted T cells, or PBMCs; the material itself was cDNA or gDNA.

This CDR3 comprises 14 residues. Germline V gives CDR1 LGHNT, CDR2 FRNRAP. The V gene lost 1 base and the J gene lost 4 bases, with 10 bases spanning the gap. Using immunoSEQ multiplex PCR, the repertoire was profiled, and TCRdb retains in-frame clones only, with some absent. The sample lists 45,000 to 65,000 clones; roughly nine tenths were seen once. The source is a human donor with acute or convalescent COVID-19. The donor label of this sample is uncertain. The chain uses TRBV12-5 and TRBJ1-2; D is perhaps TRBD1 (6 bases). Material: peripheral blood. The DNA for the CDR3 is TGTGCTAGTGGTTTGGACAGGGATGTCTATGGCTACACCTTC. Translation: CASGLDRDVYGYTF.